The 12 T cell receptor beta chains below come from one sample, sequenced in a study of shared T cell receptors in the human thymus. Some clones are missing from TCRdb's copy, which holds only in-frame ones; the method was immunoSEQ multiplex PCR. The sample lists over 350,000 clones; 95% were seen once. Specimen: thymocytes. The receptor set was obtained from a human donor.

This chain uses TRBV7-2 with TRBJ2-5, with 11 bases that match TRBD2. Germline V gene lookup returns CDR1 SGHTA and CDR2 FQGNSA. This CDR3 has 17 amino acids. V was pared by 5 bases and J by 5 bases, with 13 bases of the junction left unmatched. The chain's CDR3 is CASSARRTSGPGETQYF. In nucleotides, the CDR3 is TGTGCCAGCAGCGCCCGCCGGACTAGCGGGCCAGGTGAGACCCAGTACTTC.

CDR3 protein: CASSWGLAVNNEQFF. The CDR3 DNA reads TGCGCCAGCAGCTGGGGACTAGCCGTTAACAATGAGCAGTTCTTC. The chain couples TRBV5-1 to TRBJ2-1; TRBD2 aligns across 9 bases. Germline V gene lookup returns CDR1 SGHRS and CDR2 YFSETQ. CDR3 length: 15 residues. V was clipped by 3 bases and J by 5 bases; unmatched bases: 6.

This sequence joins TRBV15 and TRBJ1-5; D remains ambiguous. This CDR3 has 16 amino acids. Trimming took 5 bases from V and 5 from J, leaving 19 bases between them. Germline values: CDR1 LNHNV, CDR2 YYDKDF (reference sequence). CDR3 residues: CATSPQSPGHDQPQHF. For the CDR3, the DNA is TGTGCCACCAGCCCCCAAAGCCCTGGGCACGATCAGCCCCAGCATTTT.

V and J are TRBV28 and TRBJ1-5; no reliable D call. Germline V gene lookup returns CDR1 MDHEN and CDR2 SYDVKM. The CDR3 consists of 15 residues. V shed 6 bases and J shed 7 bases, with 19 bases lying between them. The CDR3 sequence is CASRTPTRNGQPQHF. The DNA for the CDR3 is TGTGCCAGCAGAACCCCTACCCGAAACGGGCAGCCCCAGCATTTT.

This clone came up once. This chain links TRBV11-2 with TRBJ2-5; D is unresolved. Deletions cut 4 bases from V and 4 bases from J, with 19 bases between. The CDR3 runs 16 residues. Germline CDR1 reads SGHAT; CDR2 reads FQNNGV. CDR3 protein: CASSYLESARLETQYF. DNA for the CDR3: TGTGCCAGCAGCTACCTCGAGTCGGCAAGACTAGAGACCCAGTACTTC.

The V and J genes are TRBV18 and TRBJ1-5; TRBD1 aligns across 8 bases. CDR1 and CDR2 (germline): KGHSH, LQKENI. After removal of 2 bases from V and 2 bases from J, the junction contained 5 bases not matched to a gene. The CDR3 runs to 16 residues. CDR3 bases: TGTGCCAGCTCACCAGGGACAGGAAGGCGCAATCAGCCCCAGCATTTT. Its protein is CASSPGTGRRNQPQHF.

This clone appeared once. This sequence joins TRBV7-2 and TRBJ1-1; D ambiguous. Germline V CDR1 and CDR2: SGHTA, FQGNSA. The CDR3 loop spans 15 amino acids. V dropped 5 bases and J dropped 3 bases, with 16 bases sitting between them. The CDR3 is CASSHRAGSDTEAFF. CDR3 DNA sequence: TGTGCCAGCAGCCACCGGGCCGGGTCGGACACTGAAGCTTTCTTT.

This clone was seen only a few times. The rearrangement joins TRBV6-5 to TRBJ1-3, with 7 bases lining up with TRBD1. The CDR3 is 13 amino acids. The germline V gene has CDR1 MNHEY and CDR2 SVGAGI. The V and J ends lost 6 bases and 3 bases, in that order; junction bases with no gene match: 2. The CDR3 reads CASSRGGGNTIYF. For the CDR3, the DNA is TGTGCCAGCAGCAGGGGGGGTGGAAACACCATATATTTT.

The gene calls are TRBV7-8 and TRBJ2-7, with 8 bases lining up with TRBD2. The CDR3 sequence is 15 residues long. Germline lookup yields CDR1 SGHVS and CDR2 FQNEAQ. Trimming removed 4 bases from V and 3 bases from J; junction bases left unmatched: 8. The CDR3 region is CASSYPPSGSYEQYF. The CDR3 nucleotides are TGTGCCAGCAGCTACCCCCCGAGCGGGAGCTACGAGCAGTACTTC.

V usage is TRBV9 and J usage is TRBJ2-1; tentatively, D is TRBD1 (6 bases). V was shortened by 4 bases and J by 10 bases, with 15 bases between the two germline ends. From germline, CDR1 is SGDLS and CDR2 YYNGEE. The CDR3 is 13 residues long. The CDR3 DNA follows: TGTGCCAGCAGCCCCCCTCTGGGGACAGAGCAGTTCTTC. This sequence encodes CASSPPLGTEQFF.

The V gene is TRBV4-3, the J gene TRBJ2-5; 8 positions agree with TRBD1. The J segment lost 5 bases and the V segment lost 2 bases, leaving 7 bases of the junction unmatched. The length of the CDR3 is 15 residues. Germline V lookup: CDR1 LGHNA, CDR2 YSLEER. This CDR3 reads CASSQRDRRRETQYF. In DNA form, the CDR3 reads TGCGCCAGCAGCCAACGGGACAGGCGACGGGAGACCCAGTACTTC.

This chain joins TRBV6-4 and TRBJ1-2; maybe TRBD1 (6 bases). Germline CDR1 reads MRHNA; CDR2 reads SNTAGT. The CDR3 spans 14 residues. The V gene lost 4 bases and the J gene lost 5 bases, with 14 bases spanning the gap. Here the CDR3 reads CASSVRTEKYGYTF. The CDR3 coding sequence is TGTGCCAGCAGTGTTCGGACAGAAAAGTATGGCTACACCTTC.